Shown below are 25 T cell receptor beta chains from a single sample sequenced in a study of response to subunit inactivated influenza vaccine. TCRdb recomputed calls from the RT-PCR reads with MiXCR, one row per CDR3 protein. Among more than 550,000 distinct CDR3 sequences, around 11% were seen once, and the ten largest hold 11%. The data also belong to a second study, concerning T cells expressing NK-cell markers. That investigation notes: It was by 5'RACE template switching with UMIs that TCR beta cDNA was made.

This material consisted of PBMCs from blood, taken on the day of vaccination. These receptors all come from a man aged 50 to 59 who received an inactivated influenza vaccine.

This chain connects TRBV5-4 to TRBJ1-2; no definite D call. The CDR3 contains 15 residues. Germline assignment: CDR1 SGHNT and CDR2 YYREEE (reference sequence). The V and J ends lost 0 bases and 4 bases respectively, with 13 bases between them. The CDR3 nucleotides read TGTGCCAGCAGCTTGGTTGAGGGAAGTGGCTATGGCTACACCTTC. Translating it yields CASSLVEGSGYGYTF.

This chain connects TRBV5-1 to TRBJ2-1; the D is unclear. Per germline, CDR1 SGHRS and CDR2 YFSETQ. Trimming took 0 bases from V and 7 from J, leaving 11 bases between them. This CDR3 region has 14 residues. The CDR3 loop reads CASSLGGVKNEQFF. The DNA of the CDR3 is TGCGCCAGCAGCTTGGGTGGCGTCAAGAATGAGCAGTTCTTC.

The chain uses TRBV6-2 or TRBV6-3 and TRBJ1-3, with D tentatively TRBD1 (5 bases). CDR3 length: 14 residues. CDR1 MNHEY and CDR2 SVGEGT come from the germline V gene. V lost 8 bases and J lost 4, with 15 bases in between. CDR3 residues: CASAGAGAGNTIYF. CDR3 bases: TGTGCCAGCGCCGGCGCCGGGGCCGGAAACACCATATATTTT.

This clonotype was counted many times. This chain links TRBV25-1 with TRBJ2-2; D not certain. Between the trimmed V and J ends, which lost 1 base and 9 bases, there was a span of 3 bases. There are 11 residues in the CDR3. CDR1 and CDR2 from the germline V gene are MGHDK and SYGVNS. The CDR3 DNA reads TGTGCCAGCAGTGAATCCCGGGAGCTGTTTTTT. This gives the protein CASSESRELFF.

The chain couples TRBV15 to TRBJ2-7; D call uncertain. V was trimmed by 0 bases and J by 2 bases, leaving 14 bases between them. This CDR3 is 16 amino acids long. Germline CDR1 is LNHNV and CDR2 is YYDKDF (reference sequence). Here the CDR3 DNA reads TGTGCCACCAGCAGAGAACCCGACGGAAGGGCCTACGAGCAGTACTTC. Protein product: CATSREPDGRAYEQYF.

DNA for the CDR3: TGTGCCAGCAGTTCCCAGGGACAGAATAATGAAAAACTGTTTTTT. It encodes CASSSQGQNNEKLFF. The genes are TRBV6-5 and TRBJ1-4; 7 bases are a match to TRBD1. V dropped 4 bases and J dropped 4; count of bases not matched to a gene: 6. Germline CDR1 reads MNHEY; CDR2 reads SVGAGI. The length of the CDR3 is 15 residues.

This clonotype was recorded at least ten times. The chain couples TRBV29-1 to TRBJ2-5; the D gene is possibly TRBD1 (6 bases). Trimming took off 5 bases at V and 3 bases at J, with 10 bases between the two ends. The CDR3 is 12 amino acids. Per the germline V gene, CDR1 is SQVTM and CDR2 is ANQGSEA. This chain's CDR3 is CSVSRQEETQYF. CDR3 in DNA: TGCAGCGTTAGTCGACAGGAAGAGACCCAGTACTTC. The variable domain in full, with the rest retrieved from reference TRBV29-1 and TRBJ2-5, is SAVISQKPSRDICQRGTSLTIQCQVDSQVTMMFWYRQQPGQSLTLIATANQGSEATYESGFVIDKFPISRPNLTFSTLTVSNMSPEDSSIYLCSVSRQEETQYFGPGTRLLVL.

This clonotype was found many times. The chain carries TRBV30 and TRBJ2-1, with 9 bases matching TRBD1. The CDR3 contains 13 residues. The J segment lost 7 bases and the V segment lost 5 bases, leaving 6 bases of the junction unmatched. The germline CDR1 and CDR2 sequences are GTSNPN and SVGIG (reference sequence). The CDR3 reads CAWEQGAGNEQFF. The DNA for the CDR3 is TGTGCCTGGGAACAGGGGGCTGGGAATGAGCAGTTCTTC.

V gene TRBV3-1 combines with J gene TRBJ1-6, with D hard to call. Germline V gives CDR1 LGHDT, CDR2 YNNKEL (reference sequence). The V gene lost 1 base and the J gene lost 0 bases, with 4 bases spanning the gap. The CDR3 is 15 amino acids. The CDR3 nucleotides are TGTGCCAGCAGCCAAGTAGACTCCTATAATTCACCCCTCCACTTT. This codes for CASSQVDSYNSPLHF. The full variable domain, completed using reference TRBV3-1 and TRBJ1-6, is DTAVSQTPKYLVTQMGNDKSIKCEQNLGHDTMYWYKQDSKKFLKIMFSYNNKELIINETVPNRFSPKSPDKAHLNLHINSLELGDSAVYFCASSQVDSYNSPLHFGNGTRLTVT.

The chain recombines TRBV20-1 with TRBJ2-7; the D call may be TRBD1 or TRBD2 (5 bases each). The CDR3 length is 13 residues. Trimming left V 5 bases short and J 7 bases short, with 18 bases between. The germline CDR1 and CDR2 sequences are DFQATT and SNEGSKA (reference sequence). This chain's CDR3 is CSAYRDPGREQYF. The CDR3 DNA is TGCAGTGCTTACCGGGACCCGGGGCGGGAGCAGTACTTC.

The chain employs TRBV9 and TRBJ2-3, with D tentatively TRBD1 (6 bases). Per the germline V gene, CDR1 is SGDLS and CDR2 is YYNGEE. The V end was cut by 0 bases, the J end by 2 bases, with 13 bases between. CDR3 length: 16 amino acids. CDR3 coding DNA: TGTGCCAGCAGCGTAGCAGGGGCCCATTCCACAGATACGCAGTATTTT. Amino acid sequence: CASSVAGAHSTDTQYF.

This clonotype was observed a few times. This chain joins TRBV6-2 or TRBV6-3 and TRBJ2-2; D perhaps matches TRBD1 (7 bases). With 6 bases removed from V and 1 base from J, the gap between germline ends came to 18 bases. Germline V lookup: CDR1 MNHEY, CDR2 SVGEGT. The length of the CDR3 is 17 residues. As DNA, the CDR3 is TGTGCCAGCAGACCCTTGGCAGGGGGGATGAACACCGGGGAGCTGTTTTTT. Amino acid sequence: CASRPLAGGMNTGELFF.

The chain combines TRBV20-1 with TRBJ2-5; the match to TRBD2 covers 7 bases. The V segment lost 1 base and the J segment 0 bases; nucleotides outside the gene matches: 5. Germline CDR1 DFQATT, CDR2 SNEGSKA (reference sequence). This CDR3 comprises 15 residues. The DNA for the CDR3 is TGCAGTGCTAGAGGGGGAGCGGGGAACCAAGAGACCCAGTACTTC. This encodes CSARGGAGNQETQYF.

This chain connects TRBV10-3 to TRBJ2-7; D is undetermined. Germline V CDR1 and CDR2: ENHRY, SYGVKD. V lost 2 bases, J lost 5 bases, and 7 bases lay in between. The CDR3 is made up of 12 amino acids. The CDR3 spells CAISEHRDEQYF. The DNA of the CDR3 is TGTGCCATCAGTGAGCACCGTGACGAGCAGTACTTC.

This clonotype has more than one count but fewer than ten. V is TRBV20-1 and J is TRBJ2-3, with D maybe TRBD2 (5 bases). This CDR3 has 14 amino acids. The germline V gene encodes CDR1 DFQATT and CDR2 SNEGSKA (reference sequence). The V end was cut by 0 bases, the J end by 3 bases, with 10 bases between. The CDR3 DNA reads TGCAGTGCTAGAGAGAGGGTGGGAACAGATACGCAGTATTTT. Protein sequence: CSARERVGTDTQYF.

A few counts support this clonotype. The rearrangement links TRBV18 to TRBJ2-7, with a weak D call TRBD1 (6 bases). The CDR3 extends over 15 amino acids. Germline V lookup: CDR1 KGHSH, CDR2 LQKENI. V lost 2 bases and J 2 bases, leaving 13 bases between the germline ends. DNA for the CDR3: TGTGCCAGCTCACCAGTTGTGGACAGAGCCTACGAGCAGTACTTC. It yields the protein CASSPVVDRAYEQYF.

Regarding this clonotype: It may be a read error: a sequence one base away is much more abundant. The rearrangement uses TRBV7-8 and TRBJ2-7; D call uncertain. The CDR3 has 18 amino acids. Trimming cost V 5 bases and J 0 bases, with 23 bases left between them. Germline V gene data show CDR1 as SGHVS and CDR2 as FQNEAQ. The CDR3, as DNA: TGTGCCAGCAGCCCAAAAAAAGCCGGATTTCAAGCCTCCTACGAGCAGTACTTC. It encodes CASSPKKAGFQASYEQYF. The full variable domain, its missing parts supplied by reference TRBV7-8 and TRBJ2-7, is GAGVSQSPRYKVAKRGQDVALRCDPISGHVSLFWYQQALGQGPEFLTYFQNEAQLDKSGLPSDRFFAERPEGSVSTLKIQRTQQEDSAVYLCASSPKKAGFQASYEQYFGPGTRLTVT.

This clonotype was counted many times. V usage is TRBV10-3 and J usage is TRBJ2-1, with 9 nucleotides matching TRBD1. Germline values: CDR1 ENHRY, CDR2 SYGVKD. The CDR3 runs 14 residues. The trim removed 8 bases at V and 0 bases at J, leaving 2 bases unmatched. The CDR3 spells CAIGDRASYNEQFF. In DNA, the CDR3 is TGTGCCATCGGGGACAGGGCCTCCTACAATGAGCAGTTCTTC.

This clonotype was recorded only once. This chain links TRBV10-3 with TRBJ2-1, with TRBD2 as a possible D gene (6 bases). V gave up 6 bases and J gave up 0 bases, with 21 bases separating them. Per germline, CDR1 ENHRY and CDR2 SYGVKD. The CDR3 spans 18 residues. CDR3 in amino acids: CAIRDTMGGGLSYNEQFF. The CDR3 nucleotides are TGTGCCATCAGGGATACCATGGGGGGTGGCCTCTCCTACAATGAGCAGTTCTTC.

The rearrangement uses TRBV10-3 and TRBJ2-1; 10 bases align to TRBD2. The CDR3 contains 17 residues. Trimming at V came to 1 base and at J to 5 bases, leaving 8 bases not matched to a gene. From germline, CDR1 is ENHRY and CDR2 SYGVKD. CDR3 amino acids: CAISEYPGLATDNEQFF. The CDR3 DNA is TGTGCCATCAGTGAGTACCCGGGACTAGCGACCGACAATGAGCAGTTCTTC.

The rearrangement uses TRBV7-6 and TRBJ2-1; possible D gene TRBD1, 5 bases. The V end lost 1 base, the J end lost 6 bases, and 13 bases lay between the germline ends. The germline gives CDR1 SGHVS, CDR2 FNYEAQ. This CDR3 spans 15 amino acids. The CDR3 nucleotides read TGTGCCAGCAGCTTAGAAGGGGTCTATTCCAATGAGCAGTTCTTC. Residues: CASSLEGVYSNEQFF.

J is TRBJ2-1 and V is TRBV3-1; D is perhaps TRBD2 (6 bases). Germline CDR1 is LGHDT and CDR2 is YNNKEL (reference sequence). There are 15 residues in the CDR3. V was pared by 5 bases and J by 6 bases, with 17 bases between. The CDR3, as DNA: TGTGCCAGCAGCGCCCCTAGCGCGGCCTCCAATGAGCAGTTCTTC. This gives the protein CASSAPSAASNEQFF.

The V call is TRBV3-1, the J call TRBJ2-7, with D perhaps being TRBD1 or TRBD2 (6 bases each). With 2 bases removed from V and 7 bases from J, the gap between germline ends came to 15 bases. Per germline, CDR1 LGHDT and CDR2 YNNKEL (reference sequence). There are 14 residues in the CDR3. The CDR3 loop reads CASSQSRGGWEQYF. The CDR3 coding sequence is TGTGCCAGCAGCCAATCCAGGGGAGGTTGGGAGCAGTACTTC.

Points on this clonotype: One end of the junction does not line up with germline, which may come from a read error. This chain connects TRBV9 to TRBJ2-1; 9 bases match TRBD2. CDR3 length equals 14 residues. The germline V gene has CDR1 SGDLS and CDR2 YYNGEE. The CDR3 bases are TGTGCCAGCAGCCCCGGGACTAGCTACGATGAGCAGTTCTTC. This codes for CASSPGTSYDEQFF.

This clonotype was seen ten or more times. The gene calls are TRBV15 and TRBJ2-5, with TRBD1 identical over 7 bases. The CDR3 is 16 amino acids. V lost 5 bases and J lost 10; bases outside the gene matches: 19. Per germline, CDR1 LNHNV and CDR2 YYDKDF (reference sequence). CDR3 residues: CATSGTNRGSRLYQYF. The CDR3 DNA sequence: TGTGCCACCAGCGGAACCAACAGGGGTTCGCGGCTCTACCAGTACTTC.